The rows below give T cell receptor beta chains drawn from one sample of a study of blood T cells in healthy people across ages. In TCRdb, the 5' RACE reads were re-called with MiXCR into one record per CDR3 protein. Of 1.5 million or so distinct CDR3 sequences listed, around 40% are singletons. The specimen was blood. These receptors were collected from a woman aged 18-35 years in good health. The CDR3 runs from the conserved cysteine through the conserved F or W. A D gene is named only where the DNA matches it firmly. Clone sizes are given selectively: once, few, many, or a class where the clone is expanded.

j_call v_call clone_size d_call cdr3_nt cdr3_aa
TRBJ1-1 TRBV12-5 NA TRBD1 TGTGCTAGTGGCCCCCGGGACAGGGGGAGCGGGACTGAAGCTTTCTTT CASGPRDRGSGTEAFF
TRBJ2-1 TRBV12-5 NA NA TGTGCTAGTGGTATAGGGACGTCGACCTACAATGAGCAGTTCTTC CASGIGTSTYNEQFF
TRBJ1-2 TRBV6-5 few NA TGTGCCAGCAGCGAAACATCAGGGCTCTATGGCTACACCTTC CASSETSGLYGYTF
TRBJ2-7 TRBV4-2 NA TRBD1 TGTGCCAGCAGCCATGCCGGGACAGACTACGAGCAGTACTTC CASSHAGTDYEQYF
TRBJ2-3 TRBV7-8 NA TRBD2 TGTGCCAGCAGGCATTTACTAGCGGGGAGCACAGATACGCAGTATTTT CASRHLLAGSTDTQYF
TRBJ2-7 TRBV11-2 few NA TGTGCCAGCAGCTTAGCGTTCAGCACCTACGAGCAGTACTTC CASSLAFSTYEQYF
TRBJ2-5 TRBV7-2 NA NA TGTGCCAGCAGTCGAGATGGGGGGCAGCAAGAGACCCAGTACTTC CASSRDGGQQETQYF
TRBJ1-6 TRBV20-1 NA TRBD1 TGCAGTGCACGACGACAGGGGAGAGTGTCCTATAATTCACCCCTCCACTTT CSARRQGRVSYNSPLHF
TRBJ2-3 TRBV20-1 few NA TGCAGTGCAATGGACCTTAACGGTGCAGATACGCAGTATTTT CSAMDLNGADTQYF
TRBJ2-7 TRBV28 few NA TGTGCCAGCAGCGACCACGGGCGCGCCGGCTACGAGCAGTACTTC CASSDHGRAGYEQYF
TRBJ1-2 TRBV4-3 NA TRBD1 TGCGCCAGCAGCCCCCAGGGGGCGGTTGGCTACACCTTC CASSPQGAVGYTF
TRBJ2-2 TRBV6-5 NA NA TGTGCCAGCAGATCTTACACCGGGGAGCTGTTTTTT CASRSYTGELFF
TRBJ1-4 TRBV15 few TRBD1 TGTGCCACCAGCCGACACAGGGGGGAGGGTGAAAAACTGTTTTTT CATSRHRGEGEKLFF
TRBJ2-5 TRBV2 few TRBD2 TGTGCCAGCAGTGGCCGCGGGGGGAATGAGCAGTACTTC CASSGRGGNEQYF
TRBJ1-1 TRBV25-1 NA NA TGTGCCAGCAGGGAAAGGAACACTGAAGCTTTCTTT CASRERNTEAFF
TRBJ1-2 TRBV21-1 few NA TGTGCCAGCAGCAATGTCCCCCTAGAGGACTATGGCTACACCTTC CASSNVPLEDYGYTF
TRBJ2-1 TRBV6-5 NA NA TGTGCCAGCAGTTATACTCAGGGCGGAGAGCAGTTCTTC CASSYTQGGEQFF
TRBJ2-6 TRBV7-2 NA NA TGTGCCAGCAGCTTAGTGGCAGGGAGCTCTGGGGCCAACGTCCTGACTTTC CASSLVAGSSGANVLTF
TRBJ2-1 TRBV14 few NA TGTGCCAGCAGCCAAGCTAGGTACTCCTACTTTTACAATGAGCAGTTCTTC CASSQARYSYFYNEQFF
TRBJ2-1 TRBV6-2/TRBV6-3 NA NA TGTGCCAGCAGTTACTCCCGACACATCTACAATGAGCAGTTCTTC CASSYSRHIYNEQFF
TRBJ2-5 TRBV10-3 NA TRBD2 TGTGCCATCGGGGGAGCTAGCGGGATGTATGGCCGAACGTACAATGAGCAGTACTTC CAIGGASGMYGRTYNEQYF
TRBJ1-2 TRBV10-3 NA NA TGTGCCATCCAGGAAGTCCAGGGTAAAAACTATGGCTACACCTTC CAIQEVQGKNYGYTF
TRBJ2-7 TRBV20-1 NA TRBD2 TGCAGTTACCTCGGACTAGCGAACTACGAGCAGTACTTC CSYLGLANYEQYF
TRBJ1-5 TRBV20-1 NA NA TGCAGTGCAGGACGGAGTTATAGCAATCAGCCCCAGCATTTT CSAGRSYSNQPQHF
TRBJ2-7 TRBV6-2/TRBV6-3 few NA TGTGCCAGCACCCTCTACAATGAGCAGTACTTC CASTLYNEQYF
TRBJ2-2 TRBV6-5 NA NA TGTGCCAGCAGTTTCAGGGGTTTAGGGGAGCTGTTTTTT CASSFRGLGELFF
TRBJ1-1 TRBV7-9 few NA TGTGCCAGCAGCCCACCCGGACAGCCCGAAGCTTTCTTT CASSPPGQPEAFF
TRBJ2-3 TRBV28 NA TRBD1 TGTGCCAGCAGTCACAGGGGGCATCCTTTCACAGATACGCAGTATTTT CASSHRGHPFTDTQYF
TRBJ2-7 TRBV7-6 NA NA TGTGCCAGCAGCTCACCTCGTAACGAGCAGTACTTC CASSSPRNEQYF
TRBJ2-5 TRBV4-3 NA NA TGCGCCAGCAGCCGCTATAGGGGGTACCAAGAGACCCAGTACTTC CASSRYRGYQETQYF
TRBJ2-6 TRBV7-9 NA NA TGTGCCAGCAGCTTAGCGTCCGGCAGCCCCAGGGCCAACGTCCTGACTTTC CASSLASGSPRANVLTF
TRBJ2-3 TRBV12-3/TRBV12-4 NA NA TGTGCCAGCAGTTCCCGGGACCGACCATTCACAGATACGGAGTATTTT CASSSRDRPFTDTEYF
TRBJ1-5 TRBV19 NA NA TGTGCCAGTAGAATTGGGTACAATCAGCCCCAGCATTTT CASRIGYNQPQHF
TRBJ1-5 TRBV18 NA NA TGTGCCAGCTCACCCCCGGGAACCTATCAGCCCCAGCATTTT CASSPPGTYQPQHF
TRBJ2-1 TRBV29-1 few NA TGCAGCGTTGAAGCACAGCGAAGGGTATACAATGAGCAGTTCTTC CSVEAQRRVYNEQFF
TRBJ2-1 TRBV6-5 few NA TGTGCCAGCAGTTACTCGAGGCAGGGGCTAGATGAGCAGTTCTTC CASSYSRQGLDEQFF
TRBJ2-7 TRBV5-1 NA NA TGCGCCAGCAGCGGAACCACTATGAACGAGCAGTACTTC CASSGTTMNEQYF
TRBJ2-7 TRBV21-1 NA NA TGTGCCAGCAGCACTTGGACAGGGTTCGACGAGCAGTACTTC CASSTWTGFDEQYF
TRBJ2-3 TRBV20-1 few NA TGCAGTGCTAGAACGGGAACCCCGGGGGATACGCAGTATTTT CSARTGTPGDTQYF
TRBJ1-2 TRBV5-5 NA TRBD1 TGTGCCAGCAGCTCGAATCCCGGGACAGGGTCCTATGGCTACACCTTC CASSSNPGTGSYGYTF
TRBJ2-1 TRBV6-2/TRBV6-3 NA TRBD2 TGTGCCAGCAGTTACCAGCGGGGGGTCCTTCCATCCTACAATGAGCAGTTCTTC CASSYQRGVLPSYNEQFF
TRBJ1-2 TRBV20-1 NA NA TGCAGTGCTAGGTTTACTTGGGATGGCTACACCTTC CSARFTWDGYTF
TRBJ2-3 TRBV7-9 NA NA TGTGCCGCACACTTGGGGATTCTCAGCACAGATACGCAGTATTTT CAAHLGILSTDTQYF
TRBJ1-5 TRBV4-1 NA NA TGCGCCAGCAGCCAAGCAATCAATCAGCTCCAGCATTTT CASSQAINQLQHF